The present T cell receptor beta chain was sequenced within a study of blood T cell repertoires in COVID-19. V was trimmed by 4 bases and J by 0 bases, leaving 16 bases between them. The CDR3 extends over 17 amino acids. The germline CDR1 and CDR2 sequences are MGHRA and YSYEKL. Profiling relied on immunoSEQ multiplex PCR, and the TCRdb table lists in-frame clones only, not all of them. The repertoire holds roughly 180,000 clones, with 70% to 85% as singletons. Sequencing input: peripheral blood. This rearrangement joins TRBV4-1 to TRBJ1-5; TRBD1 might be the D (5 bases). The receptor comes from a man of 80 years or more with COVID-19, enrolled during active disease. In DNA form, the CDR3 reads TGCGCCAGCAGCCTTATTGGGGGGGTTAATAGCAATCAGCCCCAGCATTTT. Its protein is CASSLIGGVNSNQPQHF.